This T cell receptor beta chain was profiled in a study of OX40 agonist ivuxolimab in advanced cancers. In germline, CDR1 is SGHRS, CDR2 YFSETQ. This CDR3 region has 13 residues. Trimming left V 2 bases short and J 7 bases short, with 9 bases between. The data were produced by immunoSEQ multiplex PCR, yet TCRdb's version contains in-frame clones alone and is incomplete. The sample yields fewer than 80,000 clones, 85% seen once. This receptor was taken from an adult with an advanced solid tumor such as melanoma, head and neck, liver or kidney cancer. This chain uses TRBV5-1 with TRBJ1-4, with D tentatively TRBD1 (5 bases). Sequenced here: CD4+ or CD8+ T cells sorted from blood, sampled in a trial of the OX40 agonist ivuxolimab. The CDR3 region is CASSLGRAEKLFF. The CDR3 coding sequence is TGCGCCAGCAGCTTAGGCAGGGCTGAAAAACTGTTTTTT.